A selection of T cell receptor beta chains follows, all from one sample in a study of blood T cells in healthy people across ages. TCRdb reprocessed the 5' RACE reads with MiXCR, giving one entry per CDR3 protein. The sample records roughly 830,000 distinct CDR3 sequences, approximately 65% being singletons. Sequencing was carried out using blood. The receptors shown here come from a man aged 25-45 years in good health. The CDR3 runs from the conserved cysteine through the conserved F or W. Fields, in order: V gene, D gene, clone size, J gene, CDR3 DNA, CDR3 protein. A D gene is named only where the DNA matches it firmly. Size is stated for part of the rows, as once, few or many counts, or as a class when the clone is expanded.

v_gene: TRBV7-6
d_gene: NA
abundance: NA
j_gene: TRBJ1-6
CDR3nt: TGTGCCAGCAGCCGAAGGACAGACACCTATAATTCACCCCTCCACTTT
CDR3aa: CASSRRTDTYNSPLHF

v_gene: TRBV6-6
d_gene: TRBD1
abundance: few
j_gene: TRBJ2-5
CDR3nt: TGTGCCAGCAGACTGGGACAGGGGGAGACCCAGTACTTC
CDR3aa: CASRLGQGETQYF

v_gene: TRBV4-2
d_gene: NA
abundance: NA
j_gene: TRBJ2-3
CDR3nt: TGTGCCAGCAGCCAAGTCGCCGGGACTAGCACAGATACGCAGTATTTT
CDR3aa: CASSQVAGTSTDTQYF

v_gene: TRBV4-3
d_gene: TRBD2
abundance: NA
j_gene: TRBJ2-7
CDR3nt: TGCGCCAGCAGCCTGGGGACTAGCGGAACTACTACCTACGAGCAGTACTTC
CDR3aa: CASSLGTSGTTTYEQYF

v_gene: TRBV20-1
d_gene: TRBD2
abundance: NA
j_gene: TRBJ2-7
CDR3nt: TGCAGTGCCGGGACTAGACAAGCCTACGGGCAGTACTTC
CDR3aa: CSAGTRQAYGQYF

v_gene: TRBV20-1
d_gene: NA
abundance: NA
j_gene: TRBJ1-2
CDR3nt: TGCAGTGCGAGAGGGAGTCCAGGCTATGGCTACACCTTC
CDR3aa: CSARGSPGYGYTF

v_gene: TRBV7-9
d_gene: NA
abundance: NA
j_gene: TRBJ1-2
CDR3nt: TGTGCCAGCAGCTTAGAATTTGGGGACACGGGTAAGGGAAGCTATGGCTACACCTTC
CDR3aa: CASSLEFGDTGKGSYGYTF

v_gene: TRBV20-1
d_gene: NA
abundance: NA
j_gene: TRBJ2-1
CDR3nt: TGCAGTGCTAGAGGCCGTCAGGGTAATTACAATGAGCAGTTCTTC
CDR3aa: CSARGRQGNYNEQFF

v_gene: TRBV6-4
d_gene: TRBD2
abundance: NA
j_gene: TRBJ2-1
CDR3nt: TGTGCCAGCAGTGACACTAGCGGGGGAAGCAATGAGCAGTTCTTC
CDR3aa: CASSDTSGGSNEQFF

v_gene: TRBV28
d_gene: NA
abundance: NA
j_gene: TRBJ1-5
CDR3nt: TGTGCCAGCAGTACGAATCAGCCCCAGCATTTT
CDR3aa: CASSTNQPQHF

v_gene: TRBV10-3
d_gene: TRBD1
abundance: NA
j_gene: TRBJ2-5
CDR3nt: TGTGCCATCAGAACCGGGACAGGGGAGACCCAGTACTTC
CDR3aa: CAIRTGTGETQYF

v_gene: TRBV6-2/TRBV6-3
d_gene: NA
abundance: few
j_gene: TRBJ2-7
CDR3nt: TGTGCCAGCAGTTACCAGGACAGCTCCTACGAGCAGTACTTC
CDR3aa: CASSYQDSSYEQYF

v_gene: TRBV7-9
d_gene: NA
abundance: few
j_gene: TRBJ1-1
CDR3nt: TGTGCCAGCAGCTTAGCGGACGGGGGGAGGGCTGAAGCTTTCTTT
CDR3aa: CASSLADGGRAEAFF

v_gene: TRBV5-1
d_gene: TRBD2
abundance: NA
j_gene: TRBJ2-1
CDR3nt: TGCGCCAGCAGCAAGGGACTAGCGGGGGCCTACAATGAGCAGTTCTTC
CDR3aa: CASSKGLAGAYNEQFF

v_gene: TRBV7-2
d_gene: NA
abundance: NA
j_gene: TRBJ1-6
CDR3nt: TGTGCCAGCAGTCTAAACGGTGGACCCCCCCACTTT
CDR3aa: CASSLNGGPPHF

v_gene: TRBV7-2
d_gene: TRBD1
abundance: NA
j_gene: TRBJ2-3
CDR3nt: TGTGCCAGCAGCAACCGGGCAGGGGGTGATACGCAGTATTTT
CDR3aa: CASSNRAGGDTQYF

v_gene: TRBV6-2/TRBV6-3
d_gene: NA
abundance: NA
j_gene: TRBJ2-1
CDR3nt: TGTGCCAGCAGTTACGACCACAGCTACAATGAGCAGTTCTTC
CDR3aa: CASSYDHSYNEQFF

v_gene: TRBV5-1
d_gene: TRBD1
abundance: few
j_gene: TRBJ2-7
CDR3nt: TGCGCCAGCAGCTTCAAACAGGGGGAAGAGCAGTACTTC
CDR3aa: CASSFKQGEEQYF

v_gene: TRBV9
d_gene: NA
abundance: few
j_gene: TRBJ2-5
CDR3nt: TGTGCCAGCAGCGTACGACAGGACAAAGAGACCCAGTACTTC
CDR3aa: CASSVRQDKETQYF

v_gene: TRBV6-2/TRBV6-3
d_gene: TRBD1
abundance: NA
j_gene: TRBJ2-1
CDR3nt: TGTGCCAGCAGTTCGTGGGACAGGGGAAATGAGCAGTTCTTC
CDR3aa: CASSSWDRGNEQFF

v_gene: TRBV13
d_gene: NA
abundance: NA
j_gene: TRBJ1-2
CDR3nt: TGTGCCAGCAGCTTCGGTCCGGGGAGAGATGGCTACACCTTC
CDR3aa: CASSFGPGRDGYTF

v_gene: TRBV7-2
d_gene: NA
abundance: many
j_gene: TRBJ2-1
CDR3nt: TGTGCCAGCAGCGCCGACGGGAGATACAATGAGCAGTTCTTC
CDR3aa: CASSADGRYNEQFF

v_gene: TRBV9
d_gene: NA
abundance: NA
j_gene: TRBJ1-1
CDR3nt: TGTGCCAGCAGCGTAGAAGCACGGACGGGGGCTGAAGCTTTCTTT
CDR3aa: CASSVEARTGAEAFF

v_gene: TRBV10-2
d_gene: NA
abundance: NA
j_gene: TRBJ2-6
CDR3nt: TGCGCCAGCAGGAAAGACAGTTTCTCTGGGGCCAACGTCCTGACTTTC
CDR3aa: CASRKDSFSGANVLTF

v_gene: TRBV19
d_gene: NA
abundance: NA
j_gene: TRBJ2-3
CDR3nt: TGTGCCAGTAGTACGGGGCACACAGAAGGGGAAGGGCAGTATTTT
CDR3aa: CASSTGHTEGEGQYF

v_gene: TRBV4-1
d_gene: NA
abundance: NA
j_gene: TRBJ1-2
CDR3nt: TGCGCCAGCAGCCAAGACAGCGATATTTATGGCTACACCTTC
CDR3aa: CASSQDSDIYGYTF

v_gene: TRBV29-1
d_gene: NA
abundance: NA
j_gene: TRBJ2-1
CDR3nt: TGCAGTGGTGGGACGGCAAACATGTATGAGCAGTTCTTC
CDR3aa: CSGGTANMYEQFF

v_gene: TRBV20-1
d_gene: TRBD2
abundance: NA
j_gene: TRBJ2-4
CDR3nt: TGCAGTGCTAGACCTCTAGCGGGGGCCGCTTACATTCAGTACTTC
CDR3aa: CSARPLAGAAYIQYF

v_gene: TRBV11-1
d_gene: NA
abundance: NA
j_gene: TRBJ2-5
CDR3nt: TGTGCCAGCAGCTTAGAGGGGAAGGAACGTGAGACCCAGTACTTC
CDR3aa: CASSLEGKERETQYF

v_gene: TRBV7-2
d_gene: TRBD1
abundance: NA
j_gene: TRBJ1-6
CDR3nt: TGTGCCAGCCGACAGGGCCCTTCACCCCTCCACTTT
CDR3aa: CASRQGPSPLHF

v_gene: TRBV27
d_gene: NA
abundance: NA
j_gene: TRBJ2-7
CDR3nt: TGTGCCAGCAGTCCCAGGGCGCAGGGTACCTACGAGCAGTACTTC
CDR3aa: CASSPRAQGTYEQYF

v_gene: TRBV7-2
d_gene: NA
abundance: NA
j_gene: TRBJ2-5
CDR3nt: TGTGCCAGCAGCTTGGATTCCTGGAGACAGACCCAGTACTTC
CDR3aa: CASSLDSWRQTQYF

v_gene: TRBV6-2/TRBV6-3
d_gene: NA
abundance: NA
j_gene: TRBJ2-7
CDR3nt: TGTGCCAGTCGGCAGACCTCCTACGAGCAGTACTTC
CDR3aa: CASRQTSYEQYF

v_gene: TRBV7-3
d_gene: TRBD2
abundance: NA
j_gene: TRBJ2-1
CDR3nt: TGTGCCAGCAGCTTAACGGCTAGCGGGGGAAACAATGAGCAGTTCTTC
CDR3aa: CASSLTASGGNNEQFF

v_gene: TRBV29-1
d_gene: TRBD2
abundance: NA
j_gene: TRBJ2-3
CDR3nt: TGCAGCAAACGTCCGGGACTAGCGGGGGCAGATACGCAGTATTTT
CDR3aa: CSKRPGLAGADTQYF

v_gene: TRBV20-1
d_gene: NA
abundance: NA
j_gene: TRBJ2-1
CDR3nt: TGCAGTGCCCAGGGGAGGCGTTTTTACAATGAGCAGTTCTTC
CDR3aa: CSAQGRRFYNEQFF

v_gene: TRBV28
d_gene: TRBD1
abundance: NA
j_gene: TRBJ2-7
CDR3nt: TGTGCCAGCAGAGTAGACAGGGGAGACGAGCAGTACTTC
CDR3aa: CASRVDRGDEQYF

v_gene: TRBV16
d_gene: TRBD1
abundance: NA
j_gene: TRBJ1-5
CDR3nt: TGTGCCAGCAGCCAATCGGAATTGGACAGGAGCTATAGCAATCAGCCCCAGCATTTT
CDR3aa: CASSQSELDRSYSNQPQHF

v_gene: TRBV2
d_gene: NA
abundance: NA
j_gene: TRBJ1-1
CDR3nt: TGTGCCAGCAGTCGAGAGCAGGGAGGTGGCACTGAAGCTTTCTTT
CDR3aa: CASSREQGGGTEAFF

v_gene: TRBV30
d_gene: TRBD1
abundance: NA
j_gene: TRBJ2-6
CDR3nt: TGTGCCTGCCGGGACAGCCACTCTGGGGCCAACGTCCTGACTTTC
CDR3aa: CACRDSHSGANVLTF

v_gene: TRBV20-1
d_gene: TRBD1
abundance: NA
j_gene: TRBJ2-7
CDR3nt: TGCAGTGCTAGATCGGGACAGGGGATAAACGAGCAGTACTTC
CDR3aa: CSARSGQGINEQYF

v_gene: TRBV4-3
d_gene: TRBD2
abundance: NA
j_gene: TRBJ2-3
CDR3nt: TGCGCCAGCAGCCATCCTCCGGGACTAGCGGGCACAGATACGCAGTATTTT
CDR3aa: CASSHPPGLAGTDTQYF

v_gene: TRBV29-1
d_gene: TRBD2
abundance: few
j_gene: TRBJ2-1
CDR3nt: TGCAGCGTCCGGGGGGGCCCAAGCTCCTACAATGAGCAGTTCTTC
CDR3aa: CSVRGGPSSYNEQFF

v_gene: TRBV9
d_gene: NA
abundance: NA
j_gene: TRBJ1-1
CDR3nt: TGTGCCAGCAGCGTAGTATGGCAGGGGAACACTGAAGCTTTCTTT
CDR3aa: CASSVVWQGNTEAFF

v_gene: TRBV6-6
d_gene: NA
abundance: NA
j_gene: TRBJ2-5
CDR3nt: TGTGCCAGCAGTTACGGAGGGAGGAGTGAAGAGACCCAGTACTTC
CDR3aa: CASSYGGRSEETQYF

v_gene: TRBV20-1
d_gene: NA
abundance: NA
j_gene: TRBJ2-1
CDR3nt: TGCAGTGCTAGAGGGGTGGCCCTTAGCGTCTACAATGAGCAGTTCTTC
CDR3aa: CSARGVALSVYNEQFF

v_gene: TRBV7-3
d_gene: NA
abundance: NA
j_gene: TRBJ2-1
CDR3nt: TGTGCCAGCAGCTTAGTGGTGGGGGGATTCAATGAGCAGTTCTTC
CDR3aa: CASSLVVGGFNEQFF

v_gene: TRBV7-2
d_gene: NA
abundance: NA
j_gene: TRBJ2-3
CDR3nt: TGTGCCAGCAGCTTAGAAGGGAGGGGGCACACAGGTACGCAGTATTTT
CDR3aa: CASSLEGRGHTGTQYF

v_gene: TRBV29-1
d_gene: TRBD2
abundance: NA
j_gene: TRBJ2-7
CDR3nt: TGCAGCGTTGGCGAAGGGAGGGCAACGCAGTACTTC
CDR3aa: CSVGEGRATQYF

v_gene: TRBV7-2
d_gene: TRBD2
abundance: NA
j_gene: TRBJ2-1
CDR3nt: TGTGCCAGCAGCACGAGCGGGGGGGCCTCTATCGAGCAGTTCTTC
CDR3aa: CASSTSGGASIEQFF

v_gene: TRBV28
d_gene: TRBD1
abundance: NA
j_gene: TRBJ2-6
CDR3nt: TGTGCCAGCAGTAACACAGGGGTAGGGGCCAACGTCCTGACTTTC
CDR3aa: CASSNTGVGANVLTF

v_gene: TRBV5-1
d_gene: NA
abundance: NA
j_gene: TRBJ1-4
CDR3nt: TGCGCCAGCAGCTTAACCTTCGACCGGGACACTAATGAAAAACTGTTTTTT
CDR3aa: CASSLTFDRDTNEKLFF

v_gene: TRBV20-1
d_gene: TRBD2
abundance: few
j_gene: TRBJ2-1
CDR3nt: TGCAGTGCAAAGGGGAATAGCGGGGGCCTATGGATCTCCTACAATGAGCAGTTCTTC
CDR3aa: CSAKGNSGGLWISYNEQFF

v_gene: TRBV20-1
d_gene: NA
abundance: NA
j_gene: TRBJ1-4
CDR3nt: TGCAGTGCTTCTCACGGTGGAGGGAATAATGAAAAACCGTTTTTT
CDR3aa: CSASHGGGNNEKPFF

v_gene: TRBV7-9
d_gene: NA
abundance: NA
j_gene: TRBJ1-6
CDR3nt: TGTGCCAGCAGCTTAGTGAGCGAAAATTCACCCCTCCACTTT
CDR3aa: CASSLVSENSPLHF